This T cell receptor (beta chain) appears in the sequencing data of a study of monozygotic twins with inflammatory bowel disease. Regarding the study as a whole: Fewer clonotypes were shared with others by IBD patients than by healthy twins, especially with disease activity. Telling apart the different T cell subtypes was not possible.

UMIs that included a 6-nucleotide sample barcode were added by template switching, which took place during cDNA synthesis. TCRdb re-analyzed the 5' RACE reads; it lists each CDR3 protein once, without DNA. The listing records some 440,000 distinct CDR3 sequences. On this clonotype: Its specificity is not known.

Someone took a 2.5 ml blood sample from each of the donors. This TCR was sampled from a human donor with ulcerative colitis or Crohn's disease, or a healthy co-twin of an affected twin (not recorded which). The sample consisted of blood.

CDR3 in amino acids: CSASLNSYNEQFF. This sequence joins TRBV20-1 and TRBJ2-1. Germline lookup yields CDR1 DFQATT and CDR2 SNEGSKA (reference sequence). This CDR3 comprises 13 residues.